These T cell receptor beta chains were read from a single sample in a study of blood T cell repertoires in COVID-19. Libraries were prepared by immunoSEQ multiplex PCR; TCRdb keeps only in-frame clonotypes and omits some of them. The table records 200,000 to 250,000 clones, roughly four fifths of them present only once. The sample taken for sequencing was peripheral blood. These receptors all stem from an elderly woman with acute or convalescent COVID-19. Each CDR3 is given with its conserved first and last residue. D genes are given only for firm matches.

v_call	d_call	j_call	cdr3_nt	cdr3_aa
TRBV19	TRBD1	TRBJ1-2	TGTGCCAGCGAACCGGGACAGGGGGTACGTGGCTACACCTTC	CASEPGQGVRGYTF
TRBV6-5	TRBD1	TRBJ1-5	TGTGCCAGCAGTCCCGGACAGGCCTATCAGCCCCAGCATTTT	CASSPGQAYQPQHF
TRBV19	TRBD1	TRBJ1-5	TGTGCCAGTAGTATAGGCAGGGGGCCTCAGCCCCAGCATTTT	CASSIGRGPQPQHF
TRBV18	.	TRBJ1-1	TGTGCCAGCTCACCGACCAGAGGGAGTATTGAAGCTTTCTTT	CASSPTRGSIEAFF
TRBV6-2/TRBV6-3	TRBD1	TRBJ1-5	TGTGCCAGCAGTCACGGGACAGTATCGGGCAATCAGCCCCAGCATTTT	CASSHGTVSGNQPQHF
TRBV6-5	.	TRBJ1-6	TGTGCCAGCAGTTACTCGGGCAGGGGCATTAATTCACCCCTCCACTTT	CASSYSGRGINSPLHF
TRBV19	TRBD1	TRBJ2-5	TGTGCCAGTAGTCCCCGGAGGACAGGGGGAGAGACCCAGTACTTC	CASSPRRTGGETQYF
TRBV6-2/TRBV6-3	TRBD1	TRBJ1-2	TGTGCCAGCAGTTACGGGTGGACAGGGTCCTATGGCTACACCTTC	CASSYGWTGSYGYTF
TRBV6-5	.	TRBJ1-6	TGTGCCAGCAGTTACTCGAAGCAGGGCGGCTCACCCCTCCACTTT	CASSYSKQGGSPLHF
TRBV19	TRBD1	TRBJ2-4	TGTGCCAGTACCACCCACAGGGGGTTAGCCAAAAACATTCAGTACTTC	CASTTHRGLAKNIQYF
TRBV3-1/TRBV3-2	TRBD2	TRBJ2-3	TGTGCCAGCAGCCGTCCGGGACTAGCGGGAGGAGATACGCAGTATTTT	CASSRPGLAGGDTQYF
TRBV5-6	.	TRBJ2-6	TGTGCCAGCAGCCCTGTTAGTGCGTTTGGGGCCAACGTCCTGACTTTC	CASSPVSAFGANVLTF
TRBV5-5	TRBD1	TRBJ2-5	TGTGCCAGCAGCGAGGGACAGGGGGTTAATTTGGAGACCCAGTACTTC	CASSEGQGVNLETQYF
TRBV28	.	TRBJ1-6	TGTGCCAGCAGTTGGATACAGAGCTCCTATAATTCACCCCTCCACTTT	CASSWIQSSYNSPLHF
TRBV7-6	.	TRBJ1-4	TGTGCCAGCAGCTTAAGCGGGGGTGGCAATGAAAAACTGTTTTTT	CASSLSGGGNEKLFF